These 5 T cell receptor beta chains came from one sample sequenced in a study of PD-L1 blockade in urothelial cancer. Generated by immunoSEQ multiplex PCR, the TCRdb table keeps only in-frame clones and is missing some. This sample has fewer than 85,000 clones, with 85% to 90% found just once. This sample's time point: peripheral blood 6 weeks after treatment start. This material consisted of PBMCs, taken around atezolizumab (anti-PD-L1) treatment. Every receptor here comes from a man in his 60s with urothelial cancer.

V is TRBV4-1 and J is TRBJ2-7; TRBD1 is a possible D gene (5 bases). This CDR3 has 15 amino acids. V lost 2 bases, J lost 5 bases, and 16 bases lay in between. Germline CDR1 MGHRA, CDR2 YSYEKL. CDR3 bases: TGCGCCAGCAGCCAAACAGGTTTGGAAGTCCACGAGCAGTACTTC. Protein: CASSQTGLEVHEQYF.

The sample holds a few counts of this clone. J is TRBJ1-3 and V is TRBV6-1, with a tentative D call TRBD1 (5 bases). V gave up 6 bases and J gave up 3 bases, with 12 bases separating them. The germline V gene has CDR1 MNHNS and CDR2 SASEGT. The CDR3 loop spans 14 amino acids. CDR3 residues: CASRYDSFGNTIYF. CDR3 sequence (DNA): TGTGCCAGCAGATACGACAGTTTTGGAAACACCATATATTTT.

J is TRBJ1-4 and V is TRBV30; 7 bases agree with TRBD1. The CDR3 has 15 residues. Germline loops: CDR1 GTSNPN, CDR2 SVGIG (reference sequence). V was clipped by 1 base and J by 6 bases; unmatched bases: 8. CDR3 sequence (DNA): TGTGCCTGGAGTGAAGGGCAGGGGGGTTATGAAAAACTGTTTTTT. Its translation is CAWSEGQGGYEKLFF.

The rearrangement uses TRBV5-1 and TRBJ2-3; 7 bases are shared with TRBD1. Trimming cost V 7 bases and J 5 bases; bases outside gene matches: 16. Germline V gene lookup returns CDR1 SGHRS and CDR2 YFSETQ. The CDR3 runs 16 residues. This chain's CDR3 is CASRPSGQFLLDTQYF. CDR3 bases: TGCGCCAGCCGTCCTTCGGGACAGTTTTTGTTAGATACGCAGTATTTT.

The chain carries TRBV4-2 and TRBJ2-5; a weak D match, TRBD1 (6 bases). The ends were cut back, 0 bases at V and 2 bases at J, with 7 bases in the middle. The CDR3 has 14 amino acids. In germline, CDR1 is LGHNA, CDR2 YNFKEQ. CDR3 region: CASSQDRGQETQYF. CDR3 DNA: TGTGCCAGCAGCCAAGACAGGGGACAAGAGACCCAGTACTTC.